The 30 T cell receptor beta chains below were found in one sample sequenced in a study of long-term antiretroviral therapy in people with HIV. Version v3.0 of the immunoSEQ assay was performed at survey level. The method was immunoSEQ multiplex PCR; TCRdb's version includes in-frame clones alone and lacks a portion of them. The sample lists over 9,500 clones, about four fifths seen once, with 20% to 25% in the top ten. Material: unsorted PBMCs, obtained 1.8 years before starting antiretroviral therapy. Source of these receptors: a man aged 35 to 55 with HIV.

CDR3 nucleotide sequence: TGTGCCACCATGGGTCGGAGCGACACTGAAGCTTTCTTT. Translating it yields CATMGRSDTEAFF. The V call is TRBV10-3, the J call TRBJ1-1; D is uncertain. Germline V CDR1 and CDR2: ENHRY, SYGVKD. CDR3 size: 13 residues. The germline V and J ends were trimmed by 10 bases and 3 bases, with 15 bases remaining between them.

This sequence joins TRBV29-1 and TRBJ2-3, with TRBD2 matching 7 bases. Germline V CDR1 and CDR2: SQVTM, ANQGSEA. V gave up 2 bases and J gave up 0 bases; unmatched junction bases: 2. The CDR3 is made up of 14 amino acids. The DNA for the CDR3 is TGCAGCGTTGAAAAGCGGGAAAGCACAGATACGCAGTATTTT. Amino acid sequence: CSVEKRESTDTQYF.

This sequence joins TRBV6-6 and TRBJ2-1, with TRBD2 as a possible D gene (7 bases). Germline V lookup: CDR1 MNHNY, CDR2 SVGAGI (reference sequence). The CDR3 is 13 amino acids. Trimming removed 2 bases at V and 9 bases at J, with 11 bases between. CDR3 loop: CASSYAGAAEQFF. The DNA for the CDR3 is TGTGCCAGCAGTTACGCGGGGGCCGCTGAGCAGTTCTTC.

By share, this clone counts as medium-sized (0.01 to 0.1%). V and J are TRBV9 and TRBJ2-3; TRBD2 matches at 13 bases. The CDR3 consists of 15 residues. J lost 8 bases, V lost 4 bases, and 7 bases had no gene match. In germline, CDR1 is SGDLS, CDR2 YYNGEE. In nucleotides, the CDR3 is TGTGCCAGCAGCTTGACTAGCGGGGGGTTTAGTACGCAGTATTTT. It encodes CASSLTSGGFSTQYF.

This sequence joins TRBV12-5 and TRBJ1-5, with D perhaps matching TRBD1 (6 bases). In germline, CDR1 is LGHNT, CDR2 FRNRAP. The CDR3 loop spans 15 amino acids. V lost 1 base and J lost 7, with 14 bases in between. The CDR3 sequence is CASGLGTGTGQPQHF. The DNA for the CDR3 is TGTGCTAGTGGTTTGGGAACAGGGACGGGGCAGCCCCAGCATTTT.

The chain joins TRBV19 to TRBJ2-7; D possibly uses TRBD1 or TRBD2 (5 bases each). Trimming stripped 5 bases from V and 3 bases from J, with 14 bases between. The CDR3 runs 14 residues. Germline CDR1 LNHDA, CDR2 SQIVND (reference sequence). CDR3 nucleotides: TGTGCCAGTAGTTCCTGGGGGAGCGGCTACGAGCAGTACTTC. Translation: CASSSWGSGYEQYF.

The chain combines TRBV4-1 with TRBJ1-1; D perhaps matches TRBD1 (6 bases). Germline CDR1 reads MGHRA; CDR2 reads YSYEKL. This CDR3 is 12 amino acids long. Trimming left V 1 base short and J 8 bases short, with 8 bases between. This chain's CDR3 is CASSQAGAEAFF. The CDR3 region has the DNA TGCGCCAGCAGCCAAGCAGGGGCCGAAGCTTTCTTT.

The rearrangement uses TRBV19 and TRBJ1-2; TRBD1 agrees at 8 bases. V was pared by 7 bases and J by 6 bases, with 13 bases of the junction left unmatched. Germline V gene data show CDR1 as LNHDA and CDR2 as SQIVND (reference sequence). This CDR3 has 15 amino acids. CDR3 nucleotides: TGTGCCAGTATATCGGCTGACAGGGGCTGGAATGGCTACACCTTC. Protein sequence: CASISADRGWNGYTF.

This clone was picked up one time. CDR3 sequence: CATCLRAADTQYF. CDR3 DNA sequence: TGTGCCACCTGCCTGAGGGCCGCAGATACGCAGTATTTT. The genes are TRBV6-5 and TRBJ2-3; D possibly corresponds to TRBD2 (5 bases). Per the germline V gene, CDR1 is MNHEY and CDR2 is SVGAGI. The V end was cut by 10 bases, the J end by 4 bases, with 15 bases between. CDR3 length equals 13 residues.

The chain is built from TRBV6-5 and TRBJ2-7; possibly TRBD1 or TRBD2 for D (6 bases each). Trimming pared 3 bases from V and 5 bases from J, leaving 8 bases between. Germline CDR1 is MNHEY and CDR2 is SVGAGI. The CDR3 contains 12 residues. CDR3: CASSYRGDEQYF. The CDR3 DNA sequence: TGTGCCAGCAGTTATAGGGGGGACGAGCAGTACTTC.

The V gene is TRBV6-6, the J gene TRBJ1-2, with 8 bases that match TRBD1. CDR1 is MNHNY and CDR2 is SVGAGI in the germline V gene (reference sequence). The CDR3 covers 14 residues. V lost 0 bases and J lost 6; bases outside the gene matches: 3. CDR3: CASSYSPDRDGYTF. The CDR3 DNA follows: TGTGCCAGCAGTTACTCCCCGGACAGGGATGGCTACACCTTC.

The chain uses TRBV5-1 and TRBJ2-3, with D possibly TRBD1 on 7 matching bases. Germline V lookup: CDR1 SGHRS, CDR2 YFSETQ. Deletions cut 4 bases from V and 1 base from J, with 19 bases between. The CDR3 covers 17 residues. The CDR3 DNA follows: TGCGCCAGCAGCCCACCGGAGGGGGCCCGGCGCACAGATACGCAGTATTTT. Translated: CASSPPEGARRTDTQYF.

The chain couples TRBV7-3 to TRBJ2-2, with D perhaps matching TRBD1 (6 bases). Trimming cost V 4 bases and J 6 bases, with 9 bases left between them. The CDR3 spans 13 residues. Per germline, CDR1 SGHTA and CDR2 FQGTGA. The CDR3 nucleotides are TGTGCCAGCAGCTCTCAGGGGTCCGGGGAGCTGTTTTTT. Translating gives CASSSQGSGELFF.

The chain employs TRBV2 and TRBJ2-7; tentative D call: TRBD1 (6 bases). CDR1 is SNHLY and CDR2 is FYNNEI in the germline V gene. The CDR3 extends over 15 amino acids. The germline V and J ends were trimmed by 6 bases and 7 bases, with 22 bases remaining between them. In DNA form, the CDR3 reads TGTGCCAGCAGGGGCGTGGACAGCCATTTCGGGGAGCAGTACTTC. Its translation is CASRGVDSHFGEQYF.

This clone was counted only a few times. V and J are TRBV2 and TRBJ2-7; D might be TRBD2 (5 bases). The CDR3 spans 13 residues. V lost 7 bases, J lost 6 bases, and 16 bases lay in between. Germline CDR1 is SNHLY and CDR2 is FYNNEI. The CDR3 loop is CASNEGGPPEQYF. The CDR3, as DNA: TGTGCCAGCAACGAGGGCGGGCCTCCCGAGCAGTACTTC. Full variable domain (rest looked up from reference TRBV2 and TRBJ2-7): EPEVTQTPSHQVTQMGQEVILRCVPISNHLYFYWYRQILGQKVEFLVSFYNNEISEKSEIFDDQFSVERPDGSNFTLKIRSTKLEDSAMYFCASNEGGPPEQYFGPGTRLTVT.

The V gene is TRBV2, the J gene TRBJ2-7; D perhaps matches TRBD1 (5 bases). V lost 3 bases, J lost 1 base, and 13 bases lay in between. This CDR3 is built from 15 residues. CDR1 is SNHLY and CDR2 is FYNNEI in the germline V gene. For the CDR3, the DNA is TGTGCCAGCAGTGAGGCCAGGGTGAGTTCCTACGAGCAGTACTTC. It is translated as CASSEARVSSYEQYF.

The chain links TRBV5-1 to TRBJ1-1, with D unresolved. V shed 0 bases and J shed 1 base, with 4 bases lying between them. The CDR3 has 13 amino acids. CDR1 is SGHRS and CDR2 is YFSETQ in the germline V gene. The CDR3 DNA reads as TGCGCCAGCAGCTTGGGAGGGAACACTGAAGCTTTCTTT. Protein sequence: CASSLGGNTEAFF.

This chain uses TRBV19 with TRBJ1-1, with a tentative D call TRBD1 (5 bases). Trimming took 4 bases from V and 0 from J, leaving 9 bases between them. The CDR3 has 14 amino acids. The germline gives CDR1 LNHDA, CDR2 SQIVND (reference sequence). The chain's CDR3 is CASSRGILNTEAFF. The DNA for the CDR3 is TGTGCCAGTAGTAGGGGGATCTTGAACACTGAAGCTTTCTTT.

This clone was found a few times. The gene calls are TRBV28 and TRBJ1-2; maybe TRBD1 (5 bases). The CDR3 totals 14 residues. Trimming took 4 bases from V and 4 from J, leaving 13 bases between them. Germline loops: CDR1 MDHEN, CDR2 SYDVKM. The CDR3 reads CASSSGRDIYGYTF. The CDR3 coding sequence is TGTGCCAGCAGTTCCGGCAGGGATATCTATGGCTACACCTTC.

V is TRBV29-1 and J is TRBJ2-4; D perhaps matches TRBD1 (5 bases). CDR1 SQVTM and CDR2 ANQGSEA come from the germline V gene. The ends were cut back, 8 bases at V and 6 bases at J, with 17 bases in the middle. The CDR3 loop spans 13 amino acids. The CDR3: CSTTQGMGNIQYF. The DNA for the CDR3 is TGCAGCACCACGCAGGGAATGGGAAACATTCAGTACTTC.

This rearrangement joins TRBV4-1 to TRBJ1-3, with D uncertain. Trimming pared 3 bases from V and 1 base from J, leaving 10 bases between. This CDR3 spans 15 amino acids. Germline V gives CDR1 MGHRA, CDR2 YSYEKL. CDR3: CASSQPRQSGNTIYF. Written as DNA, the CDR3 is TGCGCCAGCAGCCAGCCTCGGCAATCTGGAAACACCATATATTTT.

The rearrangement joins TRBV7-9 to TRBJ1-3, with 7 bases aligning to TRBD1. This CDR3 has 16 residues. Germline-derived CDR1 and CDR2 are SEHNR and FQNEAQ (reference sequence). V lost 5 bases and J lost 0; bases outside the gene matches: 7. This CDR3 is CASSDPGDSSGNTIYF. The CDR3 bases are TGTGCCAGCAGCGACCCCGGGGACAGCTCTGGAAACACCATATATTTT. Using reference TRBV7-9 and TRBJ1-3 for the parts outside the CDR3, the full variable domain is DTGVSQNPRHKITKRGQNVTFRCDPISEHNRLYWYRQTLGQGPEFLTYFQNEAQLEKSRLLSDRFSAERPKGSFSTLEIQRTEQGDSAMYLCASSDPGDSSGNTIYFGEGSWLTVV.

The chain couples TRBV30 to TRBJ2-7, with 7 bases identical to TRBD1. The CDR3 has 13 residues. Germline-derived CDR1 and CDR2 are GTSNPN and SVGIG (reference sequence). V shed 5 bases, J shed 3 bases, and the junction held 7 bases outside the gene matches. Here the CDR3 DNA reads TGTGCCTGGCTACGGACAGGAAGCTACGAGCAGTACTTC. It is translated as CAWLRTGSYEQYF.

The CDR3 DNA reads TGTGCCAGTACTGACAGGGGAAATGGCTACACCTTC. Its protein is CASTDRGNGYTF. The chain is built from TRBV19 and TRBJ1-2, with TRBD1 identical over 8 bases. The germline V gene encodes CDR1 LNHDA and CDR2 SQIVND (reference sequence). V was clipped by 7 bases and J by 6 bases; unmatched bases: 4. This CDR3 is built from 12 residues.

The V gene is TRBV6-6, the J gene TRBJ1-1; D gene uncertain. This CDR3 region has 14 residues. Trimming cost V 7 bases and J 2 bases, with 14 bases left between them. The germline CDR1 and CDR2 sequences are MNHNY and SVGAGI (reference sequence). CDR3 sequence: CASNPPGSNTEAFF. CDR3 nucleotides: TGTGCCAGCAACCCACCCGGGAGCAACACTGAAGCTTTCTTT.

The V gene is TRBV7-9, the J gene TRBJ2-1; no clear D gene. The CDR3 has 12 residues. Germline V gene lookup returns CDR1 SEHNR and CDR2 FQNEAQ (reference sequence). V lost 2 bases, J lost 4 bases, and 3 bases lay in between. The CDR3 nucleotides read TGTGCCAGCAGCTTACCTTACAATGAGCAGTTCTTC. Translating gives CASSLPYNEQFF. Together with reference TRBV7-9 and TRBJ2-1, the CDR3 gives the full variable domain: DTGVSQNPRHKITKRGQNVTFRCDPISEHNRLYWYRQTLGQGPEFLTYFQNEAQLEKSRLLSDRFSAERPKGSFSTLEIQRTEQGDSAMYLCASSLPYNEQFFGPGTRLTVL.

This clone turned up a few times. The CDR3 loop is CASSESRGMNTEAFF. The CDR3 coding sequence is TGCGCCAGCAGTGAGTCGCGGGGTATGAACACTGAAGCTTTCTTT. The chain links TRBV10-2 to TRBJ1-1; no reliable D call. The CDR3 runs to 15 residues. The germline gives CDR1 WSHSY, CDR2 SAAADI. The ends were cut back, 0 bases at V and 0 bases at J, with 8 bases in the middle.

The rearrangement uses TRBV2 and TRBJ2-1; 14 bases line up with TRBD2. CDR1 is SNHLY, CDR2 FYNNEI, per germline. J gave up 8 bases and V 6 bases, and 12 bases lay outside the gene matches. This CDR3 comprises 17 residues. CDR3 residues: CASRDRLAGGPRDEQFF. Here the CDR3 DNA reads TGTGCCAGCAGAGACAGACTAGCGGGGGGGCCTAGGGATGAGCAGTTCTTC.

The CDR3 sequence is CASKSGDHYEQYF. In nucleotides, the CDR3 is TGTGCCAGCAAATCAGGGGACCACTACGAGCAGTACTTC. The chain uses TRBV27 and TRBJ2-7, with a possible D match to TRBD1 (6 bases). Germline V gene lookup returns CDR1 MNHEY and CDR2 SMNVEV (reference sequence). Between the trimmed V and J ends, which lost 7 bases and 3 bases, there was a span of 13 bases. The CDR3 contains 13 residues.

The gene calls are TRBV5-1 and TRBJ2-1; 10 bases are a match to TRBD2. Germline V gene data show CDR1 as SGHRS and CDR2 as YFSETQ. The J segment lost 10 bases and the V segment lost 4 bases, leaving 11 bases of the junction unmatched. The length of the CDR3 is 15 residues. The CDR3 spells CASSPIAGGPKEQFF. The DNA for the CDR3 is TGCGCCAGCAGCCCAATAGCGGGGGGCCCCAAAGAGCAGTTCTTC.